The 17 T cell receptor beta chains below come from one sample, sequenced in a study of T cells after yellow fever vaccination. Each CDR3 protein gets one entry after TCRdb re-called the 5' RACE reads with MiXCR. The sample carries 500,000 to 650,000 distinct CDR3 sequences, about 13% recorded once. The material was PBMCs, obtained on the day of the yellow fever booster vaccination. The origin of the receptors is a man younger than 40 who received the YFV17D yellow fever vaccine.

V usage is TRBV15 and J usage is TRBJ1-5, with 7 bases identical to TRBD1. The CDR3 consists of 14 residues. Germline V gene lookup returns CDR1 LNHNV and CDR2 YYDKDF (reference sequence). J gave up 6 bases and V 3 bases, and 5 bases lay outside the gene matches. CDR3 in amino acids: CATSRETGVQPQHF. CDR3 DNA sequence: TGTGCCACCAGCAGGGAAACAGGGGTTCAGCCCCAGCATTTT.

This clonotype was detected ten times or more. The rearrangement joins TRBV7-3 to TRBJ2-1; 12 nucleotides align to TRBD2. Germline-derived CDR1 and CDR2 are SGHTA and FQGTGA. J was trimmed by 8 bases and V by 2 bases; bases with no gene match: 13. The CDR3 runs to 18 residues. The CDR3 DNA reads as TGTGCCAGCAGCTTATTACCTCCGACTAGCGGGAGTTTAGATGAGCAGTTCTTC. The encoded protein is CASSLLPPTSGSLDEQFF.

This clonotype was recorded a few times. V usage is TRBV2 and J usage is TRBJ2-2; no definite D call. V was trimmed by 10 bases and J by 1 base, leaving 13 bases between them. This CDR3 contains 14 residues. The germline V gene has CDR1 SNHLY and CDR2 FYNNEI. This CDR3 is CANKKTLNTGELFF. CDR3 DNA: TGTGCCAACAAAAAGACACTGAACACCGGGGAGCTGTTTTTT.

This clonotype has only a few counts. V usage is TRBV15 and J usage is TRBJ2-7; a weak D match, TRBD1 (9 bases). There are 19 residues in the CDR3. V lost 3 bases to trimming and J lost 4 bases, with 28 bases between them. Germline V gene data show CDR1 as LNHNV and CDR2 as YYDKDF (reference sequence). DNA for the CDR3: TGTGCCACCAGCAGTCCCGGACAGGGGATAGGACTAGCTCTTTACGAGCAGTACTTC. This codes for CATSSPGQGIGLALYEQYF.

This sequence joins TRBV5-1 and TRBJ2-2, with 7 positions matching TRBD2. Trimming cost V 0 bases and J 6 bases; bases outside gene matches: 8. Germline lookup yields CDR1 SGHRS and CDR2 YFSETQ. The CDR3 runs 16 residues. For the CDR3, the DNA is TGCGCCAGCAGCTTGGGTTGGACTAGTGATTCCGGGGAGCTGTTTTTT. This sequence encodes CASSLGWTSDSGELFF.

In its sample, this clonotype was seen a few times. The chain employs TRBV19 and TRBJ2-1; TRBD2 aligns across 8 bases. The ends lost 2 bases at V and 4 bases at J; junction bases unmatched: 7. This CDR3 contains 16 residues. CDR1 is LNHDA and CDR2 is SQIVND in the germline V gene (reference sequence). CDR3 residues: CASSIQPSGRYNEQFF. For the CDR3, the DNA is TGTGCCAGTAGTATACAACCCAGCGGGAGATACAATGAGCAGTTCTTC.

The chain is built from TRBV4-3 and TRBJ1-6; no clear D gene. Germline CDR1 reads LGHNA; CDR2 reads YSLEER. There are 16 residues in the CDR3. V was cut by 0 bases and J by 2 bases, with 8 bases left in between. For the CDR3, the DNA is TGCGCCAGCAGCCAAGATCGCCAAGCCTATAATTCACCCCTCCACTTT. Encoded protein: CASSQDRQAYNSPLHF.

This clonotype was counted many times. The rearrangement links TRBV12-3 or TRBV12-4 to TRBJ1-1; perhaps TRBD1 as D (5 bases). The CDR3 contains 13 residues. V shed 7 bases and J shed 0 bases, with 9 bases lying between them. Here the CDR3 reads CASIRQLNTEAFF. As DNA, the CDR3 is TGTGCCAGCATTAGACAGCTGAACACTGAAGCTTTCTTT.

In this sample, this clonotype turned up a few times. The rearrangement joins TRBV29-1 to TRBJ2-5; 8 positions agree with TRBD1. Germline trimming cut 4 bases from V and 5 bases from J; bases unmatched to any gene: 6. Germline CDR1 and CDR2: SQVTM and ANQGSEA. The CDR3 is made up of 13 amino acids. CDR3 amino acids: CSVAQGARETQYF. In nucleotides, the CDR3 is TGCAGCGTTGCTCAGGGGGCGCGTGAGACCCAGTACTTC.

In this sample, this clonotype turned up a few times. This sequence joins TRBV5-1 and TRBJ1-6; D is unclear. The CDR3 extends over 14 amino acids. Germline V gene sequence: CDR1 SGHRS, CDR2 YFSETQ. V was clipped by 3 bases and J by 10 bases, with 14 bases between them. CDR3 sequence (DNA): TGCGCCAGCAGCTCCGACCAAATTACGTCACCCCTCCACTTT. It encodes CASSSDQITSPLHF.

The table lists this clonotype with a few counts. The chain links TRBV6-5 to TRBJ2-4; D is unresolved. This CDR3 has 14 amino acids. The V gene lost 0 bases and the J gene lost 0 bases, with 3 bases spanning the gap. Germline V gene data show CDR1 as MNHEY and CDR2 as SVGAGI. CDR3 in DNA: TGTGCCAGCAGTTACTCCTTAGCCAAAAACATTCAGTACTTC. Its protein is CASSYSLAKNIQYF.

Only a few counts were recorded for this clonotype. The chain links TRBV29-1 to TRBJ2-5, with 7 bases that match TRBD1. V was pared by 2 bases and J by 4 bases, with 1 base of the junction left unmatched. CDR3 length equals 12 residues. Germline loops: CDR1 SQVTM, CDR2 ANQGSEA. CDR3 sequence reads: CSVERGPETQYF. In DNA, the CDR3 is TGCAGCGTTGAAAGGGGGCCAGAGACCCAGTACTTC.

This clonotype was observed a few times. This rearrangement joins TRBV20-1 to TRBJ2-7; D is possibly TRBD1 (5 bases). The CDR3 spans 14 residues. Trimming left V 2 bases short and J 5 bases short, with 16 bases between. Per germline, CDR1 DFQATT and CDR2 SNEGSKA (reference sequence). The CDR3 DNA reads as TGCAGTGCTAGATTTGCCCAGGGAACCCACGAGCAGTACTTC. As protein: CSARFAQGTHEQYF.

This clonotype was recorded only once. This chain joins TRBV20-1 and TRBJ2-7; D is perhaps TRBD1 (6 bases). The V and J ends lost 3 bases and 4 bases respectively, with 10 bases between them. In germline, CDR1 is DFQATT, CDR2 SNEGSKA (reference sequence). The CDR3 sequence is 12 residues long. CDR3 sequence (DNA): TGCAGTGCTAGTCTACAGGGATACGAGCAGTACTTC. Translating gives CSASLQGYEQYF.

This clonotype appeared a few times. The J gene is TRBJ2-7, the V gene TRBV27, with 7 nucleotides matching TRBD2. The V gene's germline CDR1 is MNHEY and CDR2 SMNVEV (reference sequence). This CDR3 is built from 15 residues. Trimming cost V 9 bases and J 3 bases; bases outside gene matches: 14. CDR3 in amino acids: CASSSGSSGLYEQYF. The CDR3 DNA reads TGTGCCAGTTCTTCAGGGTCTAGCGGACTCTACGAGCAGTACTTC.

This clonotype was observed a few times. The chain uses TRBV20-1 and TRBJ1-5; tentatively, D is TRBD1 (6 bases). The CDR3 is made up of 13 amino acids. Germline V gene sequence: CDR1 DFQATT, CDR2 SNEGSKA (reference sequence). Trimming left V 4 bases short and J 5 bases short, with 12 bases between. CDR3 loop: CSAISEGDQPQHF. Here the CDR3 DNA reads TGCAGTGCTATCTCAGAGGGGGATCAGCCCCAGCATTTT.

This clonotype was observed a handful of times. CDR3 nucleotide sequence: TGCGCCAGCAGCCCCCCGGAGCGGCCTGGAAACACCATATATTTT. The encoded protein is CASSPPERPGNTIYF. This chain connects TRBV5-1 to TRBJ1-3; D ambiguous. Germline-derived CDR1 and CDR2 are SGHRS and YFSETQ. This CDR3 comprises 15 residues. V was pared by 4 bases and J by 2 bases, with 13 bases between.